The entry below gives a single TCR beta chain sequence along with its context. Its antigen is currently unknown. TCRdb ran MiXCR on the 5' RACE reads and lists one entry per CDR3 protein. The table has around 340,000 distinct CDR3 sequences, around a sixth seen once. The ends lost 7 bases at V and 2 bases at J; junction bases unmatched: 10. The CDR3 totals 16 residues. Germline assignment: CDR1 WSHSY and CDR2 SAAADI. These data are taken from a study of T-cell memory formation after mild COVID-19. Study-level results: Pre-infection memory carried some responding clones, suggesting that cross-reactive memory joined. CD4+ contracting clones were found mainly in CM and EM, and CD8+ ones in EMRA. Later expanders leaned CD4+, whereas day 15 to 85 contracting clones were balanced CD4/CD8.

V and J are TRBV10-2 and TRBJ2-1; 8 bases are shared with TRBD2. The sample was PBMCs or a T cell subset sorted from them (not recorded which). This clonotype was obtained from a young man who had mild COVID-19 (a few samples of this study predate the infection). Cell type and time point are not known. CDR3 bases: TGCGCCAGCAAGATCCTAGCGGGCTCCACCTACAATGAGCAGTTCTTC. Protein sequence: CASKILAGSTYNEQFF.